The source of this TCR beta chain is a study of regulatory T cells in long-lasting Graves disease. Study-level background: It was over 5 years of antithyroid drugs, with positive TSH receptor antibodies, that meant persistent Graves' disease.

Germline values: CDR1 SGHDN, CDR2 FVKESK. CDR3 length: 14 residues. Trimming shortened V by 6 bases and J by 8 bases, and 16 bases separated the two germline ends. This clonotype has just a few counts. Time point in this sample: persistent/refractory GD, antithyroid drugs over 5 years with positive TRAb. RNA isolated from PBMCs was used to make the TCR library. Peripheral blood, about 10 milliliters of it, was drawn into EDTA tubes. Arm-PCR of CDR3 regions and iRepertoire HTBI primers were the basis on which TCR beta libraries were built. TCRdb reprocessed the multiplex PCR reads via MiXCR and lists one record per CDR3 protein. Seen here are over 650,000 distinct CDR3 sequences, 30% observed once, and the top ten hold under 50%.

The TCR sequence derives from a female donor with Graves disease. The sample was peripheral blood mononuclear cells (PBMCs), taken when the disease was refractory, from a patient treated with antithyroid drugs. The gene calls are TRBV14 and TRBJ1-4, with a possible D match to TRBD1 (6 bases). The CDR3 coding sequence is TGTGCCAGCAGACCCACAGGGACGGAAGAAAAACTGTTTTTT. Residues: CASRPTGTEEKLFF.